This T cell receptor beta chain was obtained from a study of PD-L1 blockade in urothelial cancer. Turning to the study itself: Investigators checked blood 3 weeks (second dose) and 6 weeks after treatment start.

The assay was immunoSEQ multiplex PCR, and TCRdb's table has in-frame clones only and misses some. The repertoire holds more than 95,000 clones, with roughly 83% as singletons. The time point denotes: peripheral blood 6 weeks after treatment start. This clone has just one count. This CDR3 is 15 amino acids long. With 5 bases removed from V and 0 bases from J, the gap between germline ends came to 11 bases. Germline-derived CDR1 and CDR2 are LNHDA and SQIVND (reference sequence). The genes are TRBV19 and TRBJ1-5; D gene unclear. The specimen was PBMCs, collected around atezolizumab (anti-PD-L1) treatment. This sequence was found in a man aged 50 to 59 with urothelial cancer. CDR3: CASSVIQHSNQPQHF. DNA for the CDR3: TGTGCCAGTAGTGTGATACAACATAGCAATCAGCCCCAGCATTTT. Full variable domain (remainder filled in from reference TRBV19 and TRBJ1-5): DGGITQSPKYLFRKEGQNVTLSCEQNLNHDAMYWYRQDPGQGLRLIYYSQIVNDFQKGDIAEGYSVSREKKESFPLTVTSAQKNPTAFYLCASSVIQHSNQPQHFGDGTRLSIL.